This T cell receptor beta chain was recovered during a study of response to subunit inactivated influenza vaccine. Broader study findings: Authors suggested each seasonal flu vaccination may recruit only limited numbers of new T cells.

V shed 5 bases and J 4 bases; nucleotides not matched to a gene: 4. Germline values: CDR1 MNHEY, CDR2 SMNVEV (reference sequence). This CDR3 contains 15 residues. In regard to this clonotype: Its target is unknown.

Each CDR3 protein is one row after TCRdb ran MiXCR on the RT-PCR reads. The table lists about 700,000 distinct CDR3 sequences, about 15% of them singletons. V is TRBV27 and J is TRBJ2-1; 11 bases agree with TRBD2. The sequence was collected from a man aged 45 to 65 who received an inactivated influenza vaccine. Sequenced material: PBMCs from blood, taken 14 to 15 days before vaccination. This chain's CDR3 is CASSPSSGRYNEQFF. CDR3 DNA: TGTGCCAGCAGTCCCTCTAGCGGGAGGTACAATGAGCAGTTCTTC.